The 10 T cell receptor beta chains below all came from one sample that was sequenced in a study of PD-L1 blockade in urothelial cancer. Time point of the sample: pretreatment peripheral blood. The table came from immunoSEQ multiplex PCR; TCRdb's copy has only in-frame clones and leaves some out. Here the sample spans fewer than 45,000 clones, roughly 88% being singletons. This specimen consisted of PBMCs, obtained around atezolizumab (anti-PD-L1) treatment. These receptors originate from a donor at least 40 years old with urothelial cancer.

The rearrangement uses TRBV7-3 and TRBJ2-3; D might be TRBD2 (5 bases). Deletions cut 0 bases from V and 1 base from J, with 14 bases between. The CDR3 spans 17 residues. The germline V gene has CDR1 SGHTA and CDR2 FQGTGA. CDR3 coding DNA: TGTGCCAGCAGCTTAACGGGTCAACGGGGAGGCACAGATACGCAGTATTTT. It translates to CASSLTGQRGGTDTQYF.

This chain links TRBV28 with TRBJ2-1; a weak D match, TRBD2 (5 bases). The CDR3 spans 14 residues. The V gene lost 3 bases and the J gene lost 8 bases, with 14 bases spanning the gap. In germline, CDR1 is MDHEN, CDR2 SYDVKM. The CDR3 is CASSLGRSGDEQFF. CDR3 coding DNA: TGTGCCAGCAGTTTGGGAAGGAGCGGAGATGAGCAGTTCTTC.

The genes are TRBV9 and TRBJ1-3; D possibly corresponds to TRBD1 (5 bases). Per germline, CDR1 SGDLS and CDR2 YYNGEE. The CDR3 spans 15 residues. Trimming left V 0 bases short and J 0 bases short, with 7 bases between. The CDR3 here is CASSVGGLSGNTIYF. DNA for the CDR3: TGTGCCAGCAGCGTAGGGGGCCTCTCTGGAAACACCATATATTTT.

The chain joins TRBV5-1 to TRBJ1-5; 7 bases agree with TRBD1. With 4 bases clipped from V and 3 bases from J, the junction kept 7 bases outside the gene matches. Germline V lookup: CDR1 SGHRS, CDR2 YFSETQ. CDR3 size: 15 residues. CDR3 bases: TGCGCCAGCAGCCCCCGAGGGGGCTTCAATCAGCCCCAGCATTTT. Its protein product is CASSPRGGFNQPQHF.

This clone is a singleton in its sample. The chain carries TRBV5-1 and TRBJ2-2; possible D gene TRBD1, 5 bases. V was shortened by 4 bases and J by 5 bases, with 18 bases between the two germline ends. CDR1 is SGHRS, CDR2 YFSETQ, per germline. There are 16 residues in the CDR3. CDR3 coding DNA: TGCGCCAGCAGCGCCAGACAGCTAACCCTGACCGGGGAGCTGTTTTTT. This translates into CASSARQLTLTGELFF.

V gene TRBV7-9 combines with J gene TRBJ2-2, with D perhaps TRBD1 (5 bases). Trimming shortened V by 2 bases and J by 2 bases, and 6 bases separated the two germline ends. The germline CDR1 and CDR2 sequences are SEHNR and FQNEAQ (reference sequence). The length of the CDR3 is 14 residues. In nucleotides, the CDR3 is TGTGCCAGCAGCTTACAGGGAAACACCGGGGAGCTGTTTTTT. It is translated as CASSLQGNTGELFF.

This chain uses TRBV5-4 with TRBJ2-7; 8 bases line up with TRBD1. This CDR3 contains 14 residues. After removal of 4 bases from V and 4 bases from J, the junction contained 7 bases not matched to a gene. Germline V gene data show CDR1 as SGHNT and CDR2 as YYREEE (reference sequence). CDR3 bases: TGTGCCAGCAGCGGACGACAGGGGTGGTACGAGCAGTACTTC. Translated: CASSGRQGWYEQYF. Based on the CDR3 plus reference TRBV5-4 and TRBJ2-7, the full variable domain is ETGVTQSPTHLIKTRGQQVTLRCSSQSGHNTVSWYQQALGQGPQFIFQYYREEENGRGNFPPRFSGLQFPNYSSELNVNALELDDSALYLCASSGRQGWYEQYFGPGTRLTVT.

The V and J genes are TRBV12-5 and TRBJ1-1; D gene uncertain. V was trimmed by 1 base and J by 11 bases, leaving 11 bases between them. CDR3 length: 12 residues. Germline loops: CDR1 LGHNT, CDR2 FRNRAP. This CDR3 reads CASGLGYAQAFF. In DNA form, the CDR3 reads TGTGCTAGTGGTTTGGGGTACGCTCAGGCTTTCTTT.

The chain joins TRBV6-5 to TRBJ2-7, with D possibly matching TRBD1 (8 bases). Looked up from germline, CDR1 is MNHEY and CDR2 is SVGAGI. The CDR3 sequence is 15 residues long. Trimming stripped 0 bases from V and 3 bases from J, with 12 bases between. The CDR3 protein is CASSYSSGTGYEQYF. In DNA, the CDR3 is TGTGCCAGCAGTTACTCGAGCGGGACAGGCTACGAGCAGTACTTC.

CDR3 protein: CASSARGQRSNQPQHF. CDR3 nucleotide sequence: TGTGCCAGCAGTGCCAGGGGGCAGAGGAGCAATCAGCCCCAGCATTTT. This chain links TRBV2 with TRBJ1-5; TRBD1 matches 8 bases. Germline V gives CDR1 SNHLY, CDR2 FYNNEI. The V gene end was trimmed by 4 bases and the J gene end by 1 base; junction bases not matched to a gene: 6. CDR3 length: 16 amino acids.